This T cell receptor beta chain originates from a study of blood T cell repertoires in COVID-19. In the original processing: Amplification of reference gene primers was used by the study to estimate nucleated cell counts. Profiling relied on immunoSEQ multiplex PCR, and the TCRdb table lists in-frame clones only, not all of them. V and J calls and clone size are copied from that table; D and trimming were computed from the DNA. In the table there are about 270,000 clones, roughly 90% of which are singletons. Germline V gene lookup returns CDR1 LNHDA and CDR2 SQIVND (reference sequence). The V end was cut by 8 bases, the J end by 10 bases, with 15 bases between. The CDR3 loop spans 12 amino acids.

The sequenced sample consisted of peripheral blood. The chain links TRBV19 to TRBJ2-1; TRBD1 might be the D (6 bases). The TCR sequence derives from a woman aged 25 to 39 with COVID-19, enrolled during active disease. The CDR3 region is CASGYLGQEQFF. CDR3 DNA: TGTGCCAGTGGATACCTCGGACAGGAGCAGTTCTTC.